Reported below is one T cell receptor (beta chain). No antigen is known for it. These data belong to a study of OX40 agonist ivuxolimab in advanced cancers. Notes on the study in general: Average numbers of expanded clones were greater in CD8+ T cells than in CD4+.

With 5 bases removed from V and 1 base from J, the gap between germline ends came to 13 bases. In germline, CDR1 is SNHLY, CDR2 FYNNEI. The CDR3 has 15 residues. The protocol was immunoSEQ multiplex PCR, while the TCRdb copy is restricted to in-frame clones and leaves out a portion. The sample has about 91,000 clones, around nine tenths seen once. This TCR was sampled from an adult with an advanced solid tumor such as melanoma, head and neck, liver or kidney cancer. Here the sequenced sample was CD4+ or CD8+ T cells sorted from blood, taken in a trial of the OX40 agonist ivuxolimab. This chain connects TRBV2 to TRBJ2-3; possibly TRBD1 for D (6 bases). The CDR3 bases are TGTGCCAGCAGTTTAGACAGGATAGGCACAGATACGCAGTATTTT. Translated: CASSLDRIGTDTQYF.